The sequence of this TCR beta chain was determined in a study of blood T cell repertoires in COVID-19. Study-level information: Collection of acute and convalescent COVID-19 samples took place in the United States, Italy and Spain.

V was clipped by 5 bases and J by 5 bases, with 12 bases between them. Germline CDR1 reads LNHDA; CDR2 reads SQIVND (reference sequence). The CDR3 totals 13 residues. Here immunoSEQ multiplex PCR was the method, and the copy in TCRdb shows in-frame clones only, minus some. The data hold approximately 310,000 clones, with approximately 91% observed a single time. The chain uses TRBV19 and TRBJ1-1; no firm D call. The source of this sequence is a man aged 55 to 69 who had recovered from COVID-19. Specimen: PBMCs or T cells enriched from blood (not recorded which). The DNA for the CDR3 is TGTGCCAGTAGTGTAAAAAGAGGGACTGAAGCTTTCTTT. It encodes CASSVKRGTEAFF. Drawing the rest from reference TRBV19 and TRBJ1-1, the complete variable domain is DGGITQSPKYLFRKEGQNVTLSCEQNLNHDAMYWYRQDPGQGLRLIYYSQIVNDFQKGDIAEGYSVSREKKESFPLTVTSAQKNPTAFYLCASSVKRGTEAFFGQGTRLTVV.